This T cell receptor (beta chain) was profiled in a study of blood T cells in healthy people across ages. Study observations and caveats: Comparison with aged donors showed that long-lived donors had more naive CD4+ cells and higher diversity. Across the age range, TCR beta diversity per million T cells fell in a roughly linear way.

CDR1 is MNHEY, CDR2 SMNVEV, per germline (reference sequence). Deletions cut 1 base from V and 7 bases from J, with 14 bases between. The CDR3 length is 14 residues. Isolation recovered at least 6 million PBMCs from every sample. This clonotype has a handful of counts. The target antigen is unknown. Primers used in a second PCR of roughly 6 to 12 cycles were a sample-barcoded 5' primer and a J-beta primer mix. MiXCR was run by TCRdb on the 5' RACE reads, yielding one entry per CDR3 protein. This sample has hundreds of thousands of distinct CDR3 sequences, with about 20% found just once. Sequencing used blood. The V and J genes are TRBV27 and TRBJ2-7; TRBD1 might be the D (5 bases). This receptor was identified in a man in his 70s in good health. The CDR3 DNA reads TGTGCCAGCAGTTTATATTTAGGGGCTGGAGAGCAGTACGTC. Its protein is CASSLYLGAGEQYV.